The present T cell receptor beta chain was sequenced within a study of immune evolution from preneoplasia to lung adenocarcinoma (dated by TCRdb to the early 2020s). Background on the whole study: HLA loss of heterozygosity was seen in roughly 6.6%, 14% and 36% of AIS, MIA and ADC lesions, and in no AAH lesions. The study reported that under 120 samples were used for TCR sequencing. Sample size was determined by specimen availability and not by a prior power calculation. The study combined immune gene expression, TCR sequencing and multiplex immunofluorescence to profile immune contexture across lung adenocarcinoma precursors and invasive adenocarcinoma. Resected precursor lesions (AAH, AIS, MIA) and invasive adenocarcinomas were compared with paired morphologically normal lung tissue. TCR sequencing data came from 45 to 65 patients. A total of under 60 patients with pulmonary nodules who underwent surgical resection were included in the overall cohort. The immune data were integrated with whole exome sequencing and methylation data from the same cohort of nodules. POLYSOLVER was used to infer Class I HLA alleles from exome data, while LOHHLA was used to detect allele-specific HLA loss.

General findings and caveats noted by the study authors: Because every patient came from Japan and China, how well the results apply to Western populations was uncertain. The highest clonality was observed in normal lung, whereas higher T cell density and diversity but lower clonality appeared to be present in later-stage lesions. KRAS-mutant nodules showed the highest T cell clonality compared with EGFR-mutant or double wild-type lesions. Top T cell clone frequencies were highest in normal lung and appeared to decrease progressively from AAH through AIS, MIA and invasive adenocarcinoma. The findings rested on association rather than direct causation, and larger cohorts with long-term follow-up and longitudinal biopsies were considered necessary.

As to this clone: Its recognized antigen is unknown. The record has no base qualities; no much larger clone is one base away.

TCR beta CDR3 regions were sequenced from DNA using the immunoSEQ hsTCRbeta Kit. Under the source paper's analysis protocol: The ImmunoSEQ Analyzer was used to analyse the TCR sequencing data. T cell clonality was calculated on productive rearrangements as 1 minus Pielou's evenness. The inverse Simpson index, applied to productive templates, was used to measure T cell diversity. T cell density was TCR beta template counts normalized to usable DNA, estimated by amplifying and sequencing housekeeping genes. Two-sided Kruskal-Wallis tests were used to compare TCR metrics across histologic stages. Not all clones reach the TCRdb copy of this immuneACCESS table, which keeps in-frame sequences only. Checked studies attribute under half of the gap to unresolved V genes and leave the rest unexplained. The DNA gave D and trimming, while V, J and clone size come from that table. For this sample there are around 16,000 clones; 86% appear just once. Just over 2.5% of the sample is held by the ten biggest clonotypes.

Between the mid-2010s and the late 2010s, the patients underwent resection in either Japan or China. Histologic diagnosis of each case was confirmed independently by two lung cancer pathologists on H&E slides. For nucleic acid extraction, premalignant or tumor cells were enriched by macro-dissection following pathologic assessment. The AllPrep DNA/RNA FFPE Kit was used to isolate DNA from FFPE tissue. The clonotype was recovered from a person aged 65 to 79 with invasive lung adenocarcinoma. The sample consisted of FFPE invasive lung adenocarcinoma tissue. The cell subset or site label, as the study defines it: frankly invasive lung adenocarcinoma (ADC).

CDR3 protein: CASSSLLAGFGELFF. The nucleotide sequence reads TGTGCCAGCAGCTCCTTACTAGCGGGGTTCGGGGAGCTGTTTTTT. The sequence links TRBV11-2 to TRBJ2-2, and 10 bases in between align with TRBD2. From cysteine to phenylalanine, the CDR3 is 15 amino acids long. This entry keeps only the CDR3 DNA: 45 bases, framed from base 1. V lost 4 bases and J lost 7 bases, and the count of bases not matched to a germline gene is 6. CDR1 SGHAT and CDR2 FQNNGV are derived from the germline V gene.